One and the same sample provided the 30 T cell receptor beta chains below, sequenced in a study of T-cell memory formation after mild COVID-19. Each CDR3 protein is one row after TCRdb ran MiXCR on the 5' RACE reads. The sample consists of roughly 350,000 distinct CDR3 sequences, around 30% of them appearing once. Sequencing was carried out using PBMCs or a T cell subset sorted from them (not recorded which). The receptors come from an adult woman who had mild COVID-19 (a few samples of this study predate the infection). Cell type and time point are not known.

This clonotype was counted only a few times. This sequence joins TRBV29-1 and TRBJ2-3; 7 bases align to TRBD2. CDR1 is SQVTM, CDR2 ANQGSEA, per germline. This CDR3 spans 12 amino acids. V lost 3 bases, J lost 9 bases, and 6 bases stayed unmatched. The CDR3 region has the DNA TGCAGCGTTGAGACTAGCCGCGTCACGCAGTATTTT. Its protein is CSVETSRVTQYF.

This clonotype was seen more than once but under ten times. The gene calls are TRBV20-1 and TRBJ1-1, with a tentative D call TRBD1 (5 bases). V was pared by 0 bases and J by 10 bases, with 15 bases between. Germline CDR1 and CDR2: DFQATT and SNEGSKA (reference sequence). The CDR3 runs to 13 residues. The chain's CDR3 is CSARDQYRPVAFF. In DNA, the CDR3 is TGCAGTGCTAGAGATCAATACAGGCCTGTAGCTTTCTTT.

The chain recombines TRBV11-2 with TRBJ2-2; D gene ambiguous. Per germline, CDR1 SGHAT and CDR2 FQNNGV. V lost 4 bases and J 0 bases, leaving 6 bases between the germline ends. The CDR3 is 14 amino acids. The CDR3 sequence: CASSSRANTGELFF. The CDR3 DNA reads TGTGCCAGCAGCTCCAGAGCGAACACCGGGGAGCTGTTTTTT.

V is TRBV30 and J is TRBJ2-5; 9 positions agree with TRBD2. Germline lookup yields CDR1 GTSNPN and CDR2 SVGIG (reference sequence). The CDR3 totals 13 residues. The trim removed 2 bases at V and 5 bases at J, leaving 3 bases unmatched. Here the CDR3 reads CAWSWRGGETQYF. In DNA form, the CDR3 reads TGTGCCTGGAGTTGGCGGGGGGGCGAGACCCAGTACTTC.

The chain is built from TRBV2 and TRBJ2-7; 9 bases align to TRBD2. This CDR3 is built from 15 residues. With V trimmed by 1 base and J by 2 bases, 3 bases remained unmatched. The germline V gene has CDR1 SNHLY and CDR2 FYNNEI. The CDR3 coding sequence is TGTGCCAGCAGTGAAGAGCGGGAGGATACCTACGAGCAGTACTTC. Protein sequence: CASSEEREDTYEQYF.

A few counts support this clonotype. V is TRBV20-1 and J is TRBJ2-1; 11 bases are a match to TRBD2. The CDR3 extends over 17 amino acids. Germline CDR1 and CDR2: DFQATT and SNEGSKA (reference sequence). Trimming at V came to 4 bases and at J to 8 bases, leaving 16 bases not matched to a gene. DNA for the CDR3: TGCAGTGCTACCCCTGGGACTAGCGGAGCACCCGCGGATGAGCAGTTCTTC. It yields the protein CSATPGTSGAPADEQFF.

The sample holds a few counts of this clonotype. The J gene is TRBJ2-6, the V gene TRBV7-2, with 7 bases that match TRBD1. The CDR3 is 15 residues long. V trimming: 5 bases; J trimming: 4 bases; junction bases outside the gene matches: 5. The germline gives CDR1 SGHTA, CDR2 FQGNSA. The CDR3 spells CASSKTGTGANVLTF. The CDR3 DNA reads TGTGCCAGCAGCAAGACAGGGACAGGGGCCAACGTCCTGACTTTC.

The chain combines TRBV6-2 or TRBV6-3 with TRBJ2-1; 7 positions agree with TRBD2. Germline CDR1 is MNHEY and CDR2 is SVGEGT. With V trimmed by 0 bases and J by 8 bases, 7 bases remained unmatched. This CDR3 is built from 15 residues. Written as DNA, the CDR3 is TGTGCCAGCAGTTACTCCCCTCGGGGGGTCGATGAGCAGTTCTTC. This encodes CASSYSPRGVDEQFF.

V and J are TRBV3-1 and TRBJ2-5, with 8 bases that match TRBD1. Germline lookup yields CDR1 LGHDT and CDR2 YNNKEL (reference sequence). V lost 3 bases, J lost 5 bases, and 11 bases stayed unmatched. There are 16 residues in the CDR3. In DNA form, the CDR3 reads TGTGCCAGCAGCCACCCCCCCGGACAGGGATGGGAGACCCAGTACTTC. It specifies CASSHPPGQGWETQYF.

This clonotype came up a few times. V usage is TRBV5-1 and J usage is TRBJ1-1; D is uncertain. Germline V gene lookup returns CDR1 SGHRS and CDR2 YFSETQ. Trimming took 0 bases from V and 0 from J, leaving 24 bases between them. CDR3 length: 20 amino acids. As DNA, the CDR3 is TGCGCCAGCAGCTTGGTTGCACAGTGGGGAACCCCGCGCATGAACACTGAAGCTTTCTTT. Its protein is CASSLVAQWGTPRMNTEAFF.

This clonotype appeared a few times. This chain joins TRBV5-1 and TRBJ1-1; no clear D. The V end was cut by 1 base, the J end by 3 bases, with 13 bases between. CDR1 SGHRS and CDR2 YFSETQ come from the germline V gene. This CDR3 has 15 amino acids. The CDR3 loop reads CASSLRRTGDTEAFF. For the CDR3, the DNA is TGCGCCAGCAGCTTGCGGCGAACTGGGGACACTGAAGCTTTCTTT. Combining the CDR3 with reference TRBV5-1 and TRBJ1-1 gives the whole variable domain KAGVTQTPRYLIKTRGQQVTLSCSPISGHRSVSWYQQTPGQGLQFLFEYFSETQRNKGNFPGRFSGRQFSNSRSEMNVSTLELGDSALYLCASSLRRTGDTEAFFGQGTRLTVV.

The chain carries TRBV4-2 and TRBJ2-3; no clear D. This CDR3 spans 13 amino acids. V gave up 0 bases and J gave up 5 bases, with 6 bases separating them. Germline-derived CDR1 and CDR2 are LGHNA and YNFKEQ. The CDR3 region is CASSQERLDTQYF. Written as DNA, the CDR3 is TGTGCCAGCAGCCAAGAAAGGCTAGATACGCAGTATTTT.

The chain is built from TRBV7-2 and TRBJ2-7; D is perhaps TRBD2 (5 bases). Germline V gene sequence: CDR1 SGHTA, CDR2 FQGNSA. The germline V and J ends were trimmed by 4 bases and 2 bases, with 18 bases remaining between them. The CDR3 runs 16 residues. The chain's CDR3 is CASSSPGQRPTYEQYF. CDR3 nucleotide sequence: TGTGCCAGCAGCTCGCCCGGGCAGCGGCCCACCTACGAGCAGTACTTC.

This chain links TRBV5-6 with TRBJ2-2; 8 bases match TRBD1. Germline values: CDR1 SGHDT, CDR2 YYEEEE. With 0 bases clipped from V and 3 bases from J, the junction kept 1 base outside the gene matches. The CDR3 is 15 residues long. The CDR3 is CASSLVDRDTGELFF. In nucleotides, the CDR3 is TGTGCCAGCAGCTTGGTGGACAGGGACACCGGGGAGCTGTTTTTT.

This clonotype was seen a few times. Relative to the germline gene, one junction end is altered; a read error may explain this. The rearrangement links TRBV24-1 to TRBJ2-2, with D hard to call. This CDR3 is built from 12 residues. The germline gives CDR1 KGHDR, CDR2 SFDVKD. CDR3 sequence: CATSDFTGELFF. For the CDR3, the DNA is TGTGCCACCAGCGATTTCACCGGGGAGCTGTTTTTT.

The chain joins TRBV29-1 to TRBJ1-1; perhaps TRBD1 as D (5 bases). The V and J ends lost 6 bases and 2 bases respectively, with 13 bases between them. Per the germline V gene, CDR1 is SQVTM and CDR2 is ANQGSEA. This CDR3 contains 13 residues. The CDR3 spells CSVHGGANTEAFF. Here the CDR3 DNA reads TGCAGCGTCCACGGTGGGGCAAACACTGAAGCTTTCTTT.

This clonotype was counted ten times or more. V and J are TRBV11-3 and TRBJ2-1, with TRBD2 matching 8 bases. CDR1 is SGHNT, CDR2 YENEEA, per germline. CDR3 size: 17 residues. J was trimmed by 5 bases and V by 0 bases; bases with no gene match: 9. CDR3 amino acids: CASSLDLLAGGDNEQFF. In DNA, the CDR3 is TGTGCCAGCAGCTTAGATCTTCTTGCGGGAGGAGACAATGAGCAGTTCTTC. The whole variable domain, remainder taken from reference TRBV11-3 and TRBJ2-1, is EAGVVQSPRYKIIEKKQPVAFWCNPISGHNTLYWYLQNLGQGPELLIRYENEEAVDDSQLPKDRFSAERLKGVDSTLKIQPAELGDSAVYLCASSLDLLAGGDNEQFFGPGTRLTVL.

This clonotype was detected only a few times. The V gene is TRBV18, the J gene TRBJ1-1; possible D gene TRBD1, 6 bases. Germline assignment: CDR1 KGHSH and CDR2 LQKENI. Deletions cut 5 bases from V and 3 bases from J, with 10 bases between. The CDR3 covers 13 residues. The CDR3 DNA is TGTGCCAGCTCATCGGACAGCCACACTGAAGCTTTCTTT. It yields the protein CASSSDSHTEAFF.

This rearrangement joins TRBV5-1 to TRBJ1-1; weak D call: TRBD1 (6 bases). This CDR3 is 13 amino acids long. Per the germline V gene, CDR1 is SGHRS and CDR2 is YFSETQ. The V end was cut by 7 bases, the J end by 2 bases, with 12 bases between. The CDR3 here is CASQGFQNTEAFF. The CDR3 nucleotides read TGCGCCAGCCAGGGGTTTCAAAACACTGAAGCTTTCTTT.

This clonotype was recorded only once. Written as DNA, the CDR3 is TGTGCCAGCAGCTTAACGTCCAAAGAGACCCAGTACTTC. Its translation: CASSLTSKETQYF. The genes are TRBV7-3 and TRBJ2-5; D call uncertain. The CDR3 spans 13 residues. Germline lookup yields CDR1 SGHTA and CDR2 FQGTGA. V lost 0 bases, J lost 3 bases, and 5 bases lay in between.

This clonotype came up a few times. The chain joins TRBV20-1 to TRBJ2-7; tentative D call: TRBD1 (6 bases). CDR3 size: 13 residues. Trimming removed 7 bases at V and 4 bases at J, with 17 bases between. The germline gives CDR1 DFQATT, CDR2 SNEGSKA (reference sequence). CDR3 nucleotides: TGCAGTGTCGCAGGGGCTACTGGGTACGAGCAGTACTTC. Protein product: CSVAGATGYEQYF.

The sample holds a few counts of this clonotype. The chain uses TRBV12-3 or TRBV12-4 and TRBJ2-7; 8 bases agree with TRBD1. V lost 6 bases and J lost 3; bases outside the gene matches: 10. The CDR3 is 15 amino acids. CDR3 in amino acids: CASSSRTGYIYEQYF. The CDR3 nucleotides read TGTGCCAGCAGCTCTCGGACAGGGTACATCTACGAGCAGTACTTC.

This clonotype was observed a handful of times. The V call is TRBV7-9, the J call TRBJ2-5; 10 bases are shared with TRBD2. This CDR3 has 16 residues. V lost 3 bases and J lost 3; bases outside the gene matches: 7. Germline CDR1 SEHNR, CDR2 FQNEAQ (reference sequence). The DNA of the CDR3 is TGTGCCAGCAGCTTCGCCGGGACTAGCGCTAAAGAGACCCAGTACTTC. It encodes CASSFAGTSAKETQYF. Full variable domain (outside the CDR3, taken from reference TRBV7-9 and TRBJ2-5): DTGVSQNPRHKITKRGQNVTFRCDPISEHNRLYWYRQTLGQGPEFLTYFQNEAQLEKSRLLSDRFSAERPKGSFSTLEIQRTEQGDSAMYLCASSFAGTSAKETQYFGPGTRLLVL.

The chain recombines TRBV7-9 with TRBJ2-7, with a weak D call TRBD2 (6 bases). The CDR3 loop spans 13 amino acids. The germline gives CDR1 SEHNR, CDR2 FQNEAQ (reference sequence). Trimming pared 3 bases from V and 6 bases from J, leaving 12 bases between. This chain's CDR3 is CASSLGGDGEQYF. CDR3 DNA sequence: TGTGCCAGCAGCTTGGGCGGGGACGGCGAGCAGTACTTC.

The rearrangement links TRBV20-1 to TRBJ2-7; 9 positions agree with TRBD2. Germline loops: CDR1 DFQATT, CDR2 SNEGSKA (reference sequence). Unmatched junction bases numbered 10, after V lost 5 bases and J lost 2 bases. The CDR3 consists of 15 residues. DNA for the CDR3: TGCAGTGCTGGGAGGGGACTAGCCGAACCCTACGAGCAGTACTTC. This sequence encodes CSAGRGLAEPYEQYF.

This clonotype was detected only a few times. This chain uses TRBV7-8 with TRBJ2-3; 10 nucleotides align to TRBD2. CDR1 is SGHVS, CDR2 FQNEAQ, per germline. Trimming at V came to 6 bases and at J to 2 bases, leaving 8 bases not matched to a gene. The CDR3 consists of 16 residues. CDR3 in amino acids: CASSSSSGGDTDTQYF. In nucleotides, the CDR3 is TGTGCCAGCAGTTCATCTAGCGGGGGAGACACAGATACGCAGTATTTT.

CDR3 sequence reads: CASSISGYTGELFF. Written as DNA, the CDR3 is TGTGCCAGCAGTATTAGCGGGTACACCGGGGAGCTGTTTTTT. V gene TRBV2 combines with J gene TRBJ2-2; TRBD2 agrees at 7 bases. The junction had 3 bases not matched to a gene; V was cut back by 5 bases and J by 3 bases. Germline CDR1 is SNHLY and CDR2 is FYNNEI. This CDR3 is built from 14 residues.

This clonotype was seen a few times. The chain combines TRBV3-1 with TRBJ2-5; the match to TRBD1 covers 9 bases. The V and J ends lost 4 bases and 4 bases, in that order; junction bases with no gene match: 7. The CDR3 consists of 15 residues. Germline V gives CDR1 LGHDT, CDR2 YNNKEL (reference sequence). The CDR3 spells CASSRWTGDGETQYF. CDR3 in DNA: TGTGCCAGCAGCCGATGGACAGGGGATGGAGAGACCCAGTACTTC.

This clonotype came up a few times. The DNA for the CDR3 is TGTGCCAGCAGTCCAACGAGGGACATGGGCACCCAGTACTTC. This sequence encodes CASSPTRDMGTQYF. The chain combines TRBV12-3 or TRBV12-4 with TRBJ2-5, with a tentative D call TRBD1 (6 bases). This CDR3 contains 14 residues. Trimming took off 5 bases at V and 8 bases at J, with 18 bases between the two ends.

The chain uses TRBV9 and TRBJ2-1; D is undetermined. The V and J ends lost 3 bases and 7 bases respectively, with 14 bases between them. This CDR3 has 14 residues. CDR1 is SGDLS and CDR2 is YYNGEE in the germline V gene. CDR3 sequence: CASSAPPGQNEQFF. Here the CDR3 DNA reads TGTGCCAGCAGCGCCCCCCCCGGGCAGAATGAGCAGTTCTTC.